Following are 30 T cell receptor beta chains from one sample sequenced in a study of CXCR3-negative and CXCR3-positive naive CD8 T cells. No antigen is known for these receptors. The study made its TRB cDNA libraries by 5' RACE, adding UMI labels. TCRdb derives one entry per CDR3 protein from the 5' RACE reads, leaving out DNA. The sample holds under 110,000 distinct CDR3 sequences. Broader study findings: The study found more hydrophobic TRB CDR3s in CXCR3-positive naive cells than in CXCR3-negative naive cells.

The sample comprised naive CXCR3+ CD8+ T cells from blood. Subset meaning: CD45RO-CCR7+CD27+CD95- naive CD8+ T cells expressing CXCR3 (TNR3+). The source of these receptors is a human donor in good health. Some clones in this sample may be carry-over from other donors' samples.

The chain combines TRBV5-5 with TRBJ1-6; as DNA is missing, the TRBD1 call by TCRdb cannot be tested. CDR3 length: 15 amino acids. Germline V gives CDR1 SGHKS, CDR2 YYEKEE (reference sequence). CDR3 protein: CASSSWGPPGSPLHF.

The V call is TRBV6-6, the J call TRBJ1-1; no DNA is available, so the TRBD1 call from TCRdb remains unchecked. The germline CDR1 and CDR2 sequences are MNHNY and SVGAGI (reference sequence). The CDR3 loop spans 12 amino acids. CDR3 in amino acids: CASSYGADAAFF.

The CDR3 reads CASSGGTLWIYEQYF. V usage is TRBV6-1 and J usage is TRBJ2-7; the TCRdb D gene call, TRBD1, has no DNA to confirm it. This CDR3 region has 15 residues. CDR1 is MNHNS and CDR2 is SASEGT in the germline V gene.

This sequence joins TRBV7-9 and TRBJ1-4; TCRdb calls TRBD1, which cannot be checked without DNA. Germline loops: CDR1 SEHNR, CDR2 FQNEAQ (reference sequence). The CDR3 is 17 residues long. The CDR3 sequence: CASSSLRTGATNEKLFF.

The chain employs TRBV28 and TRBJ2-7; TCRdb's D call, TRBD2, is unchecked because there is no DNA. Germline CDR1 MDHEN, CDR2 SYDVKM. CDR3 length equals 15 residues. CDR3 region: CASSFGERELREQYF.

The chain combines TRBV9 with TRBJ1-6; no DNA is available, so the TRBD1 call from TCRdb remains unchecked. There are 15 residues in the CDR3. Germline V CDR1 and CDR2: SGDLS, YYNGEE. CDR3 protein: CASSVTGNANAPLHF.

This chain's CDR3 is CASSFSSGQGYEQYF. The J gene is TRBJ2-7, the V gene TRBV19; TCRdb's D call of TRBD1 is untestable without DNA. The CDR3 totals 15 residues. In germline, CDR1 is LNHDA, CDR2 SQIVND (reference sequence).

The chain employs TRBV24-1 and TRBJ2-1. Germline lookup yields CDR1 KGHDR and CDR2 SFDVKD. The CDR3 has 12 amino acids. CDR3: CATSDPYNEQFF.

The gene calls are TRBV29-1 and TRBJ2-6; TCRdb calls TRBD1, which cannot be checked without DNA. Germline CDR1 SQVTM, CDR2 ANQGSEA. The CDR3 runs 15 residues. The CDR3 sequence is CSVEEDSVFPNVLTF.

The chain links TRBV28 to TRBJ1-6; TCRdb names TRBD1, which stays unverified in the absence of DNA. This CDR3 comprises 16 residues. Germline V gene lookup returns CDR1 MDHEN and CDR2 SYDVKM. CDR3 sequence reads: CASSLIQGWAGSPLHF.

This chain links TRBV6-2 or TRBV6-3 with TRBJ2-1; TCRdb outputs TRBD2, but without DNA this stays unchecked. The CDR3 is made up of 12 amino acids. The germline CDR1 and CDR2 sequences are MNHEY and SVGEGT. The CDR3 loop is CAKTSGDNEQFF.

This chain connects TRBV7-2 to TRBJ2-3; TCRdb's D gene call, TRBD2, goes unchecked for lack of DNA. This CDR3 contains 16 residues. CDR1 and CDR2 from the germline V gene are SGHTA and FQGNSA. The CDR3 loop reads CASSLVASDYTDTQYF.

The chain joins TRBV25-1 to TRBJ2-7; the D call from TCRdb, TRBD1, cannot be confirmed without DNA. The CDR3 is 13 residues long. Germline loops: CDR1 MGHDK, CDR2 SYGVNS. The CDR3 is CASSAPGTYEQYF.

The CDR3 is CASSVLDSNTEAFF. The chain is built from TRBV9 and TRBJ1-1. Germline values: CDR1 SGDLS, CDR2 YYNGEE. The length of the CDR3 is 14 residues. The whole variable domain, filled in from reference TRBV9 and TRBJ1-1, reads DSGVTQTPKHLITATGQRVTLRCSPRSGDLSVYWYQQSLDQGLQFLIQYYNGEERAKGNILERFSAQQFPDLHSELNLSSLELGDSALYFCASSVLDSNTEAFFGQGTRLTVV.

The genes are TRBV7-8 and TRBJ2-7. CDR1 and CDR2 from the germline V gene are SGHVS and FQNEAQ. There are 14 residues in the CDR3. CDR3 amino acids: CASSLDFSNYEQYF.

This chain uses TRBV5-1 with TRBJ2-4. Germline CDR1 and CDR2: SGHRS and YFSETQ. The CDR3 is 16 amino acids. The CDR3 sequence is CASSLSPSLELNIQYF.

The rearrangement joins TRBV7-9 to TRBJ2-1. The CDR3 is made up of 12 amino acids. The V gene's germline CDR1 is SEHNR and CDR2 FQNEAQ (reference sequence). This CDR3 reads CASSLTYNEQFF.

The genes are TRBV13 and TRBJ1-2; absent DNA, TCRdb's TRBD1 call cannot be checked. CDR3 length: 14 residues. CDR1 PRHDT and CDR2 FYEKMQ come from the germline V gene (reference sequence). CDR3 residues: CASRRQTGNYGYTF.

This chain uses TRBV7-9 with TRBJ2-5; TCRdb lists TRBD1, though no DNA is available to test this call. CDR1 and CDR2 from the germline V gene are SEHNR and FQNEAQ (reference sequence). The CDR3 consists of 15 residues. The CDR3 here is CASSYLRDYQETQYF.

The rearrangement joins TRBV27 to TRBJ1-5. The CDR3 totals 18 residues. The germline V gene has CDR1 MNHEY and CDR2 SMNVEV (reference sequence). The CDR3 protein is CASSLFSSGEISNQPQHF.

This CDR3 reads CASSQLAGGQDTQYF. The chain carries TRBV7-9 and TRBJ2-3; TCRdb's D call, TRBD2, is unchecked because there is no DNA. This CDR3 contains 15 residues. Germline loops: CDR1 SEHNR, CDR2 FQNEAQ (reference sequence).

The V and J genes are TRBV3-1 and TRBJ1-2; TCRdb names TRBD1, which stays unverified in the absence of DNA. The CDR3 is made up of 16 amino acids. Germline loops: CDR1 LGHDT, CDR2 YNNKEL (reference sequence). The CDR3 loop reads CASSHFRGQNNEVYTF.

The rearrangement joins TRBV30 to TRBJ2-7; TCRdb proposes TRBD2, but this gene call is untestable without DNA. This CDR3 contains 14 residues. CDR1 and CDR2 (germline): GTSNPN, SVGIG (reference sequence). This chain's CDR3 is CACTDSGSSYEQYF.

This sequence joins TRBV7-8 and TRBJ1-1. Germline CDR1 reads SGHVS; CDR2 reads FQNEAQ. The CDR3 is 16 amino acids. CDR3 loop: CASSLDWRQPNTEAFF. Complete variable domain (other parts from reference TRBV7-8 and TRBJ1-1): GAGVSQSPRYKVAKRGQDVALRCDPISGHVSLFWYQQALGQGPEFLTYFQNEAQLDKSGLPSDRFFAERPEGSVSTLKIQRTQQEDSAVYLCASSLDWRQPNTEAFFGQGTRLTVV.

This chain joins TRBV20-1 and TRBJ2-7. CDR1 and CDR2 from the germline V gene are DFQATT and SNEGSKA (reference sequence). This CDR3 is 15 amino acids long. The CDR3 reads CSASTTLWRGYEQYF.

This chain connects TRBV4-3 to TRBJ2-1; the TRBD1 assignment by TCRdb is unverifiable without DNA. Germline V gene lookup returns CDR1 LGHNA and CDR2 YSLEER. CDR3 length: 17 residues. The CDR3 protein is CASSPGTGGLSANEQFF.

This chain links TRBV6-1 with TRBJ2-1; TCRdb's D call of TRBD2 is untestable without DNA. Looked up from germline, CDR1 is MNHNS and CDR2 is SASEGT. The CDR3 runs 16 residues. CDR3 sequence: CASSERLAGDYNEQFF.

The CDR3 sequence: CASSYDWGESQDEQFF. The chain carries TRBV6-5 and TRBJ2-1; no DNA is available, so the TRBD1 call from TCRdb remains unchecked. Germline V gene sequence: CDR1 MNHEY, CDR2 SVGAGI. The length of the CDR3 is 16 residues.

The CDR3: CASTLAGPTEAFF. This chain connects TRBV12-3 or TRBV12-4 to TRBJ1-1. This CDR3 region has 13 residues.

V gene TRBV9 combines with J gene TRBJ2-1. The germline CDR1 and CDR2 sequences are SGDLS and YYNGEE. The CDR3 sequence is 17 residues long. The CDR3 here is CASSVPSGGGPFYEQFF.